The following is a T cell receptor (beta chain) sequence with its context. What it binds is unknown. The source of the sample is a study of T cell responses to AZD1222 COVID-19 vaccine. The repertoire was sequenced with immunoSEQ multiplex PCR; TCRdb's copy has only in-frame clones and lacks some. The sample includes around 99,000 clones, around 90% seen only once; the top ten take about 6.8%. Study-wide results and caveats: Donors skewed white British and female; clonal diversity was possibly underestimated. Baseline seropositivity characterized only a handful of AZD1222 recipients.

Germline V gene lookup returns CDR1 SGHRS and CDR2 YFSETQ. The CDR3 loop spans 14 amino acids. Between the trimmed V and J ends, which lost 1 base and 5 bases, there was a span of 13 bases. Second-dose groups at about 4 or about 12 weeks were pooled. The V call is TRBV5-1, the J call TRBJ2-7; maybe TRBD2 (6 bases). The receptor comes from an adult who received the AZD1222 COVID-19 vaccine. Sequencing was performed on peripheral blood, taken 28 days after the second AZD1222 dose. The CDR3 loop reads CASSLRTIGDEQYF. Here the CDR3 DNA reads TGCGCCAGCAGCTTGAGGACTATCGGCGACGAGCAGTACTTC.